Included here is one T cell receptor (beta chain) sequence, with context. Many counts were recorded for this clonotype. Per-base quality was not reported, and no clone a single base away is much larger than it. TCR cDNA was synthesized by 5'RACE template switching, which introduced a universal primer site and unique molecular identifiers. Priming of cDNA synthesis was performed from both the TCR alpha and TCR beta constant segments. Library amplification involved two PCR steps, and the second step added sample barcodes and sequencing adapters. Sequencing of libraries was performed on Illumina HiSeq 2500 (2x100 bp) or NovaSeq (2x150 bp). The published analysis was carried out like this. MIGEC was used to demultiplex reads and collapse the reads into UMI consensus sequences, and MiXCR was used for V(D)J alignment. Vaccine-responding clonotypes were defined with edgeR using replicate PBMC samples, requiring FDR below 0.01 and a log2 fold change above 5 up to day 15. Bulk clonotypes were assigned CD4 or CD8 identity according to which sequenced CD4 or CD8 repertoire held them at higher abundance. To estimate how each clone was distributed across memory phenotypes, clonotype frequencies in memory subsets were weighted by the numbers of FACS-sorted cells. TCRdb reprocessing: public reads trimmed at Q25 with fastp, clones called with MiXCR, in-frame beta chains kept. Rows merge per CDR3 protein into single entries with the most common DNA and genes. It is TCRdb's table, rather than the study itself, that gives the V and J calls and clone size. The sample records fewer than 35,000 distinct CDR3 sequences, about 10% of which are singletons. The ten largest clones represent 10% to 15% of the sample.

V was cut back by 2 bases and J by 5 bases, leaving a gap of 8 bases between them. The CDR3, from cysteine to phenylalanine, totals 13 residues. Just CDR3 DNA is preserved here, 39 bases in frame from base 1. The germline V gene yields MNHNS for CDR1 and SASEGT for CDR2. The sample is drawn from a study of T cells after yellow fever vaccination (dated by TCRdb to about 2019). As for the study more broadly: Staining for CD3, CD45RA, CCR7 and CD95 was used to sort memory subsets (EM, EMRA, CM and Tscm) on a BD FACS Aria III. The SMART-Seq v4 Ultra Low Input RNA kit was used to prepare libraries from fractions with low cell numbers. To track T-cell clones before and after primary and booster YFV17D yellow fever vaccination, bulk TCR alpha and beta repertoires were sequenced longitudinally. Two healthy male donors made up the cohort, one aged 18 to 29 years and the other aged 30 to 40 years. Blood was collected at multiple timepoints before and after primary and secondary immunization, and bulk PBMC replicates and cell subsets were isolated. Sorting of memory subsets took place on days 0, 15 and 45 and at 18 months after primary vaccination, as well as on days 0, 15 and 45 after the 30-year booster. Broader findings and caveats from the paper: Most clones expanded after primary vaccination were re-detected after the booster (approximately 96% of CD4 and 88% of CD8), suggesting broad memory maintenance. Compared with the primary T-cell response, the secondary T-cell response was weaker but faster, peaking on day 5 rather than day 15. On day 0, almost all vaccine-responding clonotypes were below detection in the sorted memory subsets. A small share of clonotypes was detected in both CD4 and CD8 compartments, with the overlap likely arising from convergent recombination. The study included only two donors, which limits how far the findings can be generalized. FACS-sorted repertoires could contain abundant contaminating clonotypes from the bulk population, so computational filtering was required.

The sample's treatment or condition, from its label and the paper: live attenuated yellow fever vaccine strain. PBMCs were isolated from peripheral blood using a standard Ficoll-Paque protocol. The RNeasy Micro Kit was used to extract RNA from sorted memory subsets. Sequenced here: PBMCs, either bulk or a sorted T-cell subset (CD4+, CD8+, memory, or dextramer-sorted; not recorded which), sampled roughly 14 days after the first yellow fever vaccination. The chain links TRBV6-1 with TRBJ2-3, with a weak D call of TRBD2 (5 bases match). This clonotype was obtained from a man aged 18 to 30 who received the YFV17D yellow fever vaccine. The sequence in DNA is TGTGCCAGCAGTGAATTGAGGGAAGATACGCAGTATTTT. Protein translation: CASSELREDTQYF.